This T cell receptor beta chain was sequenced for a study of shared clonotypes between healthy human individuals. Study results and caveats: Clonotype sharing among donors was expected to depend on sequencing depth. Exclusively blood specimens were collected; tissue repertoires likely differ.

For genomic DNA, unsorted samples relied on tens of millions of PBMCs. The data were produced by immunoSEQ multiplex PCR, yet TCRdb's version contains in-frame clones alone and is incomplete. This table has roughly 490,000 clones, 76% appearing once. V lost 3 bases and J lost 2, with 0 bases in between. Per the germline V gene, CDR1 is SGHTA and CDR2 is FQGTGA. There are 11 residues in the CDR3. With respect to this clone: Antigen specificity is unknown. Only one base separates this from a far larger clonotype, so it likely reflects a read error.

Sequencing used PBMCs. V is TRBV7-3 and J is TRBJ2-3; D gene unclear. This clonotype was sampled from a woman in her thirties or forties in good health. Some clones in this sample may be carry-over from other donors' samples. CDR3 amino acids: CASSFTDTQYF. CDR3 nucleotide sequence: TGTGCCAGCAGCTTCACAGATACGCAGTATTTT.